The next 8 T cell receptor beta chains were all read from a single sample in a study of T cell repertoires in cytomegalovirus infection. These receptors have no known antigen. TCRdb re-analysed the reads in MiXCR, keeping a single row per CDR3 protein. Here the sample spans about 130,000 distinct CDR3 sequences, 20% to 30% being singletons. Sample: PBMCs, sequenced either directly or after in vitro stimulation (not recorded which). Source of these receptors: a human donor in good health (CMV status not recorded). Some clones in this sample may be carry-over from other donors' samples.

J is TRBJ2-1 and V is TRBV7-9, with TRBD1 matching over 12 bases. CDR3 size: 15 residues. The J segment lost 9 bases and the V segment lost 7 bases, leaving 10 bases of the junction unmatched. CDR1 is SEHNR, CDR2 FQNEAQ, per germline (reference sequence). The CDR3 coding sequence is TGTGCCAGCATTATGACGGGACAGGGGGCTCGTGAGCAGTTCTTC. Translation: CASIMTGQGAREQFF.

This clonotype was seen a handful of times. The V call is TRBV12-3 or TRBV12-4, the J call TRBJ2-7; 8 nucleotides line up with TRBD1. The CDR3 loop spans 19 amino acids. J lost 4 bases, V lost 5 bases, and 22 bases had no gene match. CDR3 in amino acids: CASSLRGQGADCLPYEQYV. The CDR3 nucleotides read TGTGCCAGCAGTCTCCGAGGACAGGGAGCAGATTGTCTACCTTACGAGCAGTACGTC.

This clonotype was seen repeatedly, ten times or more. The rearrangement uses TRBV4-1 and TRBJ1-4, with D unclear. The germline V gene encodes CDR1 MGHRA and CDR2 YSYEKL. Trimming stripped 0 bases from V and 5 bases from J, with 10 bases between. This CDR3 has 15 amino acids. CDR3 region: CASSQEGSGNEKLFF. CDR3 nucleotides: TGCGCCAGCAGCCAAGAAGGTAGCGGGAATGAAAAACTGTTTTTT.

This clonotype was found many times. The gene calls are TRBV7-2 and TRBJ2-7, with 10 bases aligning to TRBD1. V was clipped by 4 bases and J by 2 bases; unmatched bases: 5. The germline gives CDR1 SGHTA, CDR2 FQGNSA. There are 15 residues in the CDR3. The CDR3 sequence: CASSWTGQGTYEQYF. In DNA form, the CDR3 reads TGTGCCAGCAGCTGGACGGGACAGGGGACCTACGAGCAGTACTTC.

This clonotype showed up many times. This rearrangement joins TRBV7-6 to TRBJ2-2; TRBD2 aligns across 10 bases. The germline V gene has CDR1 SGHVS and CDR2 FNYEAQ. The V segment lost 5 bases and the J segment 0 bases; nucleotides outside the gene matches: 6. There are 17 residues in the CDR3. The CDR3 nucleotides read TGTGCCAGCAGCCGACTAGCGGGTAAATCGAACACCGGGGAGCTGTTTTTT. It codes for CASSRLAGKSNTGELFF.

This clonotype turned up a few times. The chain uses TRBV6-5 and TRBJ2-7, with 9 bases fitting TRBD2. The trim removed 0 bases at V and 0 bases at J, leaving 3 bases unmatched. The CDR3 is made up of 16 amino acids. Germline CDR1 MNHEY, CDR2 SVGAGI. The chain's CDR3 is CASSYSGSGSSYEQYF. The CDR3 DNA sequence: TGTGCCAGCAGTTACTCAGGTAGCGGGAGCTCCTACGAGCAGTACTTC.

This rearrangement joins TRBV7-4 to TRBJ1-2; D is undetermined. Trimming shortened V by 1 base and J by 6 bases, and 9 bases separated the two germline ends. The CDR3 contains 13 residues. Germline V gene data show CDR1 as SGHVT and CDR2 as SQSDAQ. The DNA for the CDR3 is TGTGCCAGCAGCTTAGTTCGAGGGCATGGCTACACCTTC. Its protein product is CASSLVRGHGYTF.

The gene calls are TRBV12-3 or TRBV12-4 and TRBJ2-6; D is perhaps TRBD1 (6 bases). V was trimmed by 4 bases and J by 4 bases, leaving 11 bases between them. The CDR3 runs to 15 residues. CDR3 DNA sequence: TGTGCCAGCAGTTACAGGGCATCCGGGGCCAACGTCCTGACTTTC. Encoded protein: CASSYRASGANVLTF.